Each of the 14 T cell receptor beta chains below was sequenced from the same sample in a study of blood T cell repertoires in COVID-19. Some clones are missing from TCRdb's copy, which holds only in-frame ones; the method was immunoSEQ multiplex PCR. The sample consists of fewer than 350,000 clones, roughly 90% of them appearing once. The sample consisted of peripheral blood. The receptors derive from a woman in her sixties with COVID-19, enrolled during active disease.

The chain combines TRBV28 with TRBJ1-5; D not resolved. The CDR3 is 12 amino acids. In germline, CDR1 is MDHEN, CDR2 SYDVKM. V was trimmed by 7 bases and J by 1 base, leaving 5 bases between them. CDR3 protein: CASNLSNQPQHF. The CDR3 coding sequence is TGTGCCAGCAACTTGAGCAATCAGCCCCAGCATTTT.

The rearrangement links TRBV2 to TRBJ1-4; the D gene is possibly TRBD1 (6 bases). V was clipped by 3 bases and J by 5 bases, with 10 bases between them. Germline loops: CDR1 SNHLY, CDR2 FYNNEI. CDR3 size: 14 residues. The CDR3 bases are TGTGCCAGCAGTGATGGACAGAGCAATGAAAAACTGTTTTTT. As protein: CASSDGQSNEKLFF.

V usage is TRBV30 and J usage is TRBJ1-1, with D perhaps matching TRBD1 (6 bases). Per the germline V gene, CDR1 is GTSNPN and CDR2 is SVGIG (reference sequence). Trimming pared 2 bases from V and 3 bases from J, leaving 16 bases between. This CDR3 contains 15 residues. The CDR3 nucleotides read TGTGCCTGGAGTCTCCGTGGGGGGGGGCACACTGAAGCTTTCTTT. It codes for CAWSLRGGGHTEAFF.

The V call is TRBV28, the J call TRBJ1-3; 7 bases agree with TRBD1. The CDR3 has 16 residues. The germline V gene encodes CDR1 MDHEN and CDR2 SYDVKM. The V and J ends lost 4 bases and 0 bases, in that order; junction bases with no gene match: 6. CDR3 region: CASSSPGTASGNTIYF. The CDR3 region has the DNA TGTGCCAGCAGTTCCCCCGGGACAGCCTCTGGAAACACCATATATTTT.

The DNA of the CDR3 is TGTGCCAGCAGTTATACCGGGGGGGGCATGAACATTCAGTACTTC. Protein sequence: CASSYTGGGMNIQYF. V usage is TRBV6-5 and J usage is TRBJ2-4, with 8 bases lining up with TRBD2. The junction had 8 bases not matched to a gene; V was cut back by 3 bases and J by 7 bases. In germline, CDR1 is MNHEY, CDR2 SVGAGI. This CDR3 is 15 amino acids long.

The chain combines TRBV19 with TRBJ2-3; TRBD1 agrees at 9 bases. The junction had 4 bases not matched to a gene; V was cut back by 6 bases and J by 3 bases. The germline CDR1 and CDR2 sequences are LNHDA and SQIVND (reference sequence). There are 14 residues in the CDR3. This chain's CDR3 is CASSRTGVTDTQYF. The DNA of the CDR3 is TGTGCCAGTAGCCGGACAGGGGTAACAGATACGCAGTATTTT.

V and J are TRBV19 and TRBJ1-2, with D possibly being TRBD1 (5 bases). Germline V CDR1 and CDR2: LNHDA, SQIVND (reference sequence). V was cut by 5 bases and J by 4 bases, with 17 bases left in between. This CDR3 is 15 amino acids long. CDR3 in amino acids: CASSLQGGGGYGYTF. The DNA of the CDR3 is TGTGCCAGTAGTCTTCAGGGAGGAGGTGGCTATGGCTACACCTTC.

The DNA for the CDR3 is TGTGCCAGCAGCTCAGTCCGGGACAGGATTTACAATGAGCAGTTCTTC. Protein: CASSSVRDRIYNEQFF. This chain connects TRBV11-2 to TRBJ2-1; 8 bases fit TRBD1. V lost 4 bases, J lost 4 bases, and 9 bases stayed unmatched. Germline loops: CDR1 SGHAT, CDR2 FQNNGV. This CDR3 comprises 16 residues.

The rearrangement joins TRBV28 to TRBJ1-5, with D unresolved. CDR1 and CDR2 from the germline V gene are MDHEN and SYDVKM. V shed 2 bases and J shed 2 bases, with 10 bases lying between them. This CDR3 spans 15 amino acids. CDR3 residues: CASSLEGSGNQPQHF. CDR3 DNA sequence: TGTGCCAGCAGTTTAGAGGGCTCGGGCAATCAGCCCCAGCATTTT.

The DNA for the CDR3 is TGTGCCAGCAGCCCCAGACTAGCGGGGGGGATTGGACCCTACAATGAGCAGTTCTTC. Translated: CASSPRLAGGIGPYNEQFF. The chain links TRBV9 to TRBJ2-1; 14 bases are a match to TRBD2. The CDR3 runs 19 residues. Germline lookup yields CDR1 SGDLS and CDR2 YYNGEE. Trimming at V came to 4 bases and at J to 2 bases, leaving 11 bases not matched to a gene.

The CDR3 DNA reads TGTGCCAGCAGCTCCGGGACAGGGAGGGGCCTGTACACTGAAGCTTTCTTT. Translation gives CASSSGTGRGLYTEAFF. The V call is TRBV25-1, the J call TRBJ1-1, with 9 bases aligning to TRBD1. The CDR3 is 17 residues long. Trimming took 6 bases from V and 3 from J; bases not matched to a gene: 14. CDR1 and CDR2 (germline): MGHDK, SYGVNS.

This chain joins TRBV7-8 and TRBJ1-2; possibly TRBD1 for D (6 bases). V was cut by 1 base and J by 5 bases, with 14 bases left in between. The length of the CDR3 is 15 residues. The germline gives CDR1 SGHVS, CDR2 FQNEAQ. The CDR3, as DNA: TGTGCCAGCAGCTTAGAGTCACACGGACAGTATGGCTACACCTTC. Protein: CASSLESHGQYGYTF. Combining the CDR3 with reference TRBV7-8 and TRBJ1-2 gives the whole variable domain GAGVSQSPRYKVAKRGQDVALRCDPISGHVSLFWYQQALGQGPEFLTYFQNEAQLDKSGLPSDRFFAERPEGSVSTLKIQRTQQEDSAVYLCASSLESHGQYGYTFGSGTRLTVV.

This chain links TRBV28 with TRBJ2-3, with 9 bases that match TRBD1. J was trimmed by 4 bases and V by 7 bases; bases with no gene match: 9. This CDR3 has 15 residues. Germline CDR1 reads MDHEN; CDR2 reads SYDVKM. CDR3 protein: CASNRGGQGADTQYF. The CDR3 bases are TGTGCCAGCAACCGAGGGGGACAGGGTGCAGATACGCAGTATTTT.

The V call is TRBV27, the J call TRBJ1-5, with TRBD1 matching 8 bases. V lost 5 bases and J lost 7; bases outside the gene matches: 4. CDR1 is MNHEY, CDR2 SMNVEV, per germline (reference sequence). The CDR3 runs to 13 residues. Here the CDR3 reads CASSGQGGQPQHF. As DNA, the CDR3 is TGTGCCAGCAGTGGACAGGGAGGCCAGCCCCAGCATTTT.